The source of this TCR beta chain is a study of regulatory T cells in long-lasting Graves disease. According to the study, TCR beta libraries were built with iRepertoire HTBI primers and CDR3-region Arm-PCR. TCRdb independently ran MiXCR on the multiplex PCR reads; one entry per CDR3 protein. The data show 400,000 to 550,000 distinct CDR3 sequences, with 16% seen just once and 20% to 25% held by the top ten. Noted time point: newly diagnosed GD, antithyroid drugs for less than 3 months. There was RNA extracted from PBMCs, and the TCR library was made from it. Germline V CDR1 and CDR2: MGHRA, YSYEKL. V shed 1 base and J shed 4 bases, with 10 bases lying between them. The CDR3 loop spans 14 amino acids. This sample also belongs to another study, concerning T cells in Graves' hyperthyroidism and ophthalmopathy.

Sequences were derived from peripheral blood mononuclear cells (PBMCs), sampled at new diagnosis, from a patient treated with antithyroid drugs. The TCR comes from a woman aged 18-29 years with Graves disease. This chain links TRBV4-1 with TRBJ2-5, with D hard to call. CDR3: CASSQGLVPETQYF. For the CDR3, the DNA is TGCGCCAGCAGCCAAGGGCTAGTCCCAGAGACCCAGTACTTC.